This is a list of T cell receptor beta chains from one sample in a study of breast tumors, draining lymph nodes, adjacent tissues. TCRdb used MiXCR to reprocess the multiplex PCR reads, holding one entry per CDR3 protein. Seen here are under 300,000 distinct CDR3 sequences, 30% to 35% observed once, and the top ten hold 3% to 4%. Sequences were obtained from axillary lymph node tissue. The receptors here all came from a female donor with breast cancer. Some clones in this sample may be carry-over from other donors' samples. Each CDR3 is given with its conserved first and last residue. Each record gives: V gene, D gene, J gene, CDR3 length, clone size, CDR3 DNA, CDR3 protein. D genes are given only for firm matches. Some rows mark clone size as missing; the rest say once, few, many or name a class of expanded clone.

>TRBV7-6|TRBD2|TRBJ2-3|16|many
TGTGCCAGCAGCTTGACTAGCGGGGGTAGCACAGATACGCAGTATTTT
CASSLTSGGSTDTQYF
>TRBV9|TRBD2|TRBJ2-5|15|many
TGTGCCAGCAGCGGGCTAGCGGGAGTATCTGAGACCCAGTACTTC
CASSGLAGVSETQYF
>TRBV4-1|TRBD1|TRBJ2-1|16|NA
TGCGCCAGCAGCCCACTAGACAGGGGCGACTACAATGAGCAGTTCTTC
CASSPLDRGDYNEQFF
>TRBV27|TRBD1|TRBJ2-7|14|few
TGTGCCAGCAGGGACACAGGGGCTTCCTACGAGCAGTACTTC
CASRDTGASYEQYF
>TRBV6-6|NA|TRBJ2-1|14|few
TGTGCCAGCAGTTACATTTCGAGGGGTAATGAGCAGTTCTTC
CASSYISRGNEQFF
>TRBV2|TRBD1|TRBJ2-1|13|NA
TGTGCCAGCAGGGGACAGGGGGCTGAGGAGCAGTTCTTC
CASRGQGAEEQFF
>TRBV7-9|TRBD2|TRBJ2-1|12|NA
TGTGCCAGCGGGACTAGCGGGAGAGGGCAGTTCTTC
CASGTSGRGQFF
>TRBV11-2|NA|TRBJ1-2|17|NA
TGTGCCAGCAACAATATCATTGGGGGGCGGCTCGACTATGGCTACACCTTC
CASNNIIGGRLDYGYTF
>TRBV9|TRBD2|TRBJ2-1|15|many
TGTGCCAGCAGCCCCAGACTAGCGGGCCTGGATGAGCAGTTCTTC
CASSPRLAGLDEQFF
>TRBV5-6|NA|TRBJ2-7|11|many
TGTGCCAGCAGCAAGACAGGGCGGGGGAACTTC
CASSKTGRGNF
>TRBV7-8|NA|TRBJ2-2|16|many
TGTGCCAGCAGCGCCACCTTAGGGGCGAACACCGGGGAGCTGTTTTTT
CASSATLGANTGELFF
>TRBV20-1|TRBD1|TRBJ1-2|13|many
TGCAGTGCTAGAGCCGACAGGGCGAGGGGCTACACCTTC
CSARADRARGYTF